This T cell receptor (beta chain) comes out of a study of T-cell reconstitution after alpha-beta-depleted transplantation in children (dated by TCRdb to 2015 to 2016). At the level of the whole study: The study quantitatively tracked T-cell immune reconstitution after TCRalphabeta/CD19-depleted allogeneic hematopoietic cell transplantation in children using TCR repertoire profiling. Overall study results and their limits: Hyperexpanded clone frequencies declined over subsequent months; after one year, T-cell counts and TCRbeta diversity were mostly attributed to newly produced T cells. In some patients, high TCRbeta diversity at day 60 was attributed to recipient T cells and intrathymic progenitors that had survived conditioning. About two months after transplant, the apparently early recovery of alphabetaT-cell counts reportedly depended on just several hundred clones that had expanded rapidly and came from non-depleted graft cells.

Including the terminal cysteine and phenylalanine, the CDR3 comprises 15 residues. Only the CDR3 DNA is retained, 45 bases long and in frame from the first base. The germline V end is reduced by 0 bases and the J end by 7 bases; junction bases left unmatched: 6. CDR1 SGHRS and CDR2 YFSETQ are derived from the germline V gene. Notes on this clonotype: Its specific antigen is unknown. No base qualities exist here, and no much larger clone lies one base off it.

Receptors were amplified or captured by PCR. These reads were obtained on an Illumina HiSeq 2500. Molecular barcoding was employed in the preparation of TCR libraries, with unique molecular identifiers being used to normalize TCRbeta repertoire quantification. TCRdb reprocessing: public reads trimmed at Q25 with fastp, clones called with MiXCR, in-frame beta chains kept. Identical CDR3 proteins give one entry, which carries the most common genes and DNA. For this sample there are a few hundred thousand distinct CDR3 sequences; approximately 20% appear just once. The ten largest clonotypes hold 10% to 11% of the sample. The treatment or condition label on this specimen signifies: allogeneic hematopoietic cell transplantation with graft depleted of TCRalphabeta T cells and CD19 B cells. The transplant recipients were children given TCRalphabeta/CD19-depleted allogeneic hematopoietic cell grafts.

The receptor's source is a male patient younger than 18 who had a stem cell transplant for acute lymphoblastic leukemia, so the T cells may come from the graft donor. This specimen consisted of PBMCs, mostly from graft donor cells, obtained 180 days after TCRalphabeta/CD19-depleted stem cell transplant. The chain employs TRBV5-1 and TRBJ2-5; 10 central nucleotides agree with TRBD2. The encoded CDR3 is CASSLASGRVRTQYF. Read as DNA, the sequence is TGCGCCAGCAGCTTGGCCAGCGGGAGGGTTCGGACCCAGTACTTC.